In this sample, the clone carrying this T cell receptor (beta chain) turned up a few times. The antigen is not known. Amplified regions were TCR beta CDR3 sequences from RNA transcripts. The TCR CDR3 was amplified in a first-round RT-PCR using the HTBI primer set. Each CDR3 protein is one row after TCRdb ran MiXCR on the multiplex PCR reads. The table includes about 580,000 distinct CDR3 sequences, approximately 44% detected once. Germline-derived CDR1 and CDR2 are SNHLY and FYNNEI. Trimming removed 7 bases from V and 7 bases from J, with 11 bases in between. The CDR3 has 11 residues. This specimen belongs to a study of T cells in Graves' hyperthyroidism and ophthalmopathy. Study-level points and caveats: Ophthalmopathy prediction by the model preceded onset by a median approximately 5.9 months.

The hyperthyroidism was newly diagnosed and had lasted under 2 months; the patients were aged 18 to 65. Each diagnosis was grounded in clinical symptoms, serum thyroxine and TRAb, thyroid ultrasound, and orbital computed tomography. Sequencing was done on a sample of peripheral blood or thyroid tissue (not recorded which). The source is a woman between 18 and 29 years old with Graves' hyperthyroidism. The V call is TRBV2, the J call TRBJ2-7, with a tentative D call TRBD2 (6 bases). In DNA, the CDR3 is TGTGCCAGCACCCGGGAGTGGGAGCAGTACTTC. Protein: CASTREWEQYF.